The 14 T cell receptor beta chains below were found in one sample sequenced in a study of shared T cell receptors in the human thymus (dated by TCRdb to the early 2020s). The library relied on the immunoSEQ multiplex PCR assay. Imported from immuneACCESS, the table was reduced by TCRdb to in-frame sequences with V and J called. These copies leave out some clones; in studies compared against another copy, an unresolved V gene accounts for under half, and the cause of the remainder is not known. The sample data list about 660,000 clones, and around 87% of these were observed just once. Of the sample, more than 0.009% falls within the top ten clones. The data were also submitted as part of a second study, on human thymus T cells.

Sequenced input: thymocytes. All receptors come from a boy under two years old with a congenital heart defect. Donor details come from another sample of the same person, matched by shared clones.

CDR3 nucleotides: TGTGCCAGCAGCCAAGAGGAGCATTGGGCCTACAATGAGCAGTTCTTC. It yields the protein CASSQEEHWAYNEQFF. This sequence joins TRBV14 and TRBJ2-1, with D unresolved. V lost 0 bases to trimming and J lost 2 bases, with 11 bases between them. The CDR3 extends over 16 amino acids. Germline assignment: CDR1 SGHDN and CDR2 FVKESK. Based on the CDR3 plus reference TRBV14 and TRBJ2-1, the full variable domain is EAGVTQFPSHSVIEKGQTVTLRCDPISGHDNLYWYRRVMGKEIKFLLHFVKESKQDESGMPNNRFLAERTGGTYSTLKVQPAELEDSGVYFCASSQEEHWAYNEQFFGPGTRLTVL.

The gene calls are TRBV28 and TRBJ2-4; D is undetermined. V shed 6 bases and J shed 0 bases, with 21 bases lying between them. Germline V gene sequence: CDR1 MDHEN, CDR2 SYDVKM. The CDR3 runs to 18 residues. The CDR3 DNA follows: TGTGCCAGCAGCTATGGGCTTAGGTCCATGGTAGCCAAAAACATTCAGTACTTC. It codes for CASSYGLRSMVAKNIQYF.

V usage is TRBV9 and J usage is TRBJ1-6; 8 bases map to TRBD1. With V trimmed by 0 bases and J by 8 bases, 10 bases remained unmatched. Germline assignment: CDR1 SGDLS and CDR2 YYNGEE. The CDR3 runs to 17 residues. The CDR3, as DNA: TGTGCCAGCAGCGTAGCCCCTGACAGGGGTATTGATTCACCCCTCCACTTT. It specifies CASSVAPDRGIDSPLHF.

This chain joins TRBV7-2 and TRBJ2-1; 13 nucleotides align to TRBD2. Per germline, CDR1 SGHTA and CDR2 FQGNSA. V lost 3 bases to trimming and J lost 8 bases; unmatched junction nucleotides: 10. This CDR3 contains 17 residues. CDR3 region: CASSFPLTSGRADEQFF. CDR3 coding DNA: TGTGCCAGCAGCTTTCCTCTAACTAGCGGGAGGGCCGATGAGCAGTTCTTC.

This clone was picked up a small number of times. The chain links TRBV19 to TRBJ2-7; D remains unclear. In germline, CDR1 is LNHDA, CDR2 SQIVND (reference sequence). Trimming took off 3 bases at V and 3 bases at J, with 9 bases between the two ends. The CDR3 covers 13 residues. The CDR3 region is CASSMGRFYEQYF. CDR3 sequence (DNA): TGTGCCAGTAGTATGGGCAGGTTCTACGAGCAGTACTTC.

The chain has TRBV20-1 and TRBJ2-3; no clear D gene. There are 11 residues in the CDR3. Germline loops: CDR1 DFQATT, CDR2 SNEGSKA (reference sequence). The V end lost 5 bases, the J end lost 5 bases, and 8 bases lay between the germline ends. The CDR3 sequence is CSAHFGDTQYF. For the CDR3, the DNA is TGCAGTGCTCACTTCGGAGATACGCAGTATTTT.

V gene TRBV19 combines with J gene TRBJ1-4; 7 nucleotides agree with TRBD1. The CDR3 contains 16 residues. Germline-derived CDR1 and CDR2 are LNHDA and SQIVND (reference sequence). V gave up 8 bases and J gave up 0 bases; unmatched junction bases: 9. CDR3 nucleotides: TGTGCCAGTGGGAACGACAGGGATACAACTAATGAAAAACTGTTTTTT. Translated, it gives CASGNDRDTTNEKLFF.

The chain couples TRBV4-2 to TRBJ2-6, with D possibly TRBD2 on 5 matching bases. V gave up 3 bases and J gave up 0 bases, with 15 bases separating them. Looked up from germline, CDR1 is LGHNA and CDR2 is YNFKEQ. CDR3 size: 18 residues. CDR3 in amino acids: CASSHGSPNLSGANVLTF. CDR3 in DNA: TGTGCCAGCAGCCATGGGAGCCCCAATCTCTCTGGGGCCAACGTCCTGACTTTC.

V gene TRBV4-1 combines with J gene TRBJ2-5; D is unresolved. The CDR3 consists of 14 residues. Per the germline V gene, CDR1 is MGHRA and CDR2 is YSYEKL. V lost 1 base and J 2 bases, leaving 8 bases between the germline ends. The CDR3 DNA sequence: TGCGCCAGCAGCCAAGCGTACAGACAAGAGACCCAGTACTTC. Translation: CASSQAYRQETQYF.

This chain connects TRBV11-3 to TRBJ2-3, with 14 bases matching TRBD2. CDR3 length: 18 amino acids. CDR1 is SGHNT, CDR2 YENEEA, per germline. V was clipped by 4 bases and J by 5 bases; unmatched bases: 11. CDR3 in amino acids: CASSSTGTSGRGGDTQYF. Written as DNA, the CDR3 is TGTGCCAGCAGCTCGACCGGGACTAGCGGGAGAGGAGGAGATACGCAGTATTTT.

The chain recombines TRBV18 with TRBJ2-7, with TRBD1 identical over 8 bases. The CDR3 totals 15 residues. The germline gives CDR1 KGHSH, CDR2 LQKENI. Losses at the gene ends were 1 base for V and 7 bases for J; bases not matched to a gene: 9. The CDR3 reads CASSPQTGDNHEQYF. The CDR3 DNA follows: TGTGCCAGCTCACCACAGACAGGGGACAACCATGAGCAGTACTTC.

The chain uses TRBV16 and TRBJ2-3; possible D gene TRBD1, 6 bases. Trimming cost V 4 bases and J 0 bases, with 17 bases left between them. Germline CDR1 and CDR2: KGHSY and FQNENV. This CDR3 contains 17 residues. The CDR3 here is CASSRPRTEFSTDTQYF. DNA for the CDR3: TGTGCCAGCAGCCGTCCTCGGACAGAGTTTAGCACAGATACGCAGTATTTT.

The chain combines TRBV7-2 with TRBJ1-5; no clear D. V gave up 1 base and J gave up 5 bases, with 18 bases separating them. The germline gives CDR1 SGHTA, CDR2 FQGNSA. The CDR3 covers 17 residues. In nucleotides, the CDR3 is TGTGCCAGCAGCTTAGAGACGTCGCGCGGGGTACATCAGCCCCAGCATTTT. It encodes CASSLETSRGVHQPQHF.

The CDR3 DNA follows: TGTGCCATCAGTGACCAGGGACAGCGGGGGGAAAAACTGTTTTTT. Residues: CAISDQGQRGEKLFF. This sequence joins TRBV10-3 and TRBJ1-4, with 7 bases identical to TRBD1. This CDR3 spans 15 amino acids. V was pared by 3 bases and J by 8 bases, with 9 bases of the junction left unmatched. From germline, CDR1 is ENHRY and CDR2 SYGVKD.